Listed below are T cell receptor beta chains from one sample, sequenced in a study of blood T cell repertoires in COVID-19. TCRdb keeps only in-frame clones here, not all; method: immunoSEQ multiplex PCR. The table records more than 95,000 clones, about 79% of them present only once. Input material: peripheral blood. The receptors derive from a woman older than 75 with active or convalescent COVID-19. Both conserved end residues are part of each CDR3. D genes are given only for firm matches. A row's size may be missing; if present it is once, few, many or a size class.

TRBJ1-3,NA,TRBD1,TRBV5-1,CASSLGPTGDRNTIYF,TGCGCCAGCAGCTTGGGGCCAACAGGGGACCGAAACACCATATATTTT
TRBJ1-1,NA,NA,TRBV30,CAWSLDLTEAFF,TGTGCCTGGAGTCTAGACCTCACGGAAGCTTTCTTT
TRBJ1-2,few,NA,TRBV9,CASSVARGHYGYTF,TGTGCCAGCAGCGTTGCCAGGGGCCACTATGGCTACACCTTC
TRBJ1-1,NA,NA,TRBV6-5,CASSTRDTEAFF,TGTGCCAGCAGTACGCGGGACACTGAAGCTTTCTTT
TRBJ1-6,once,NA,TRBV7-2,CASSYQINSPLHF,TGTGCCAGCAGCTATCAAATTAATTCACCCCTCCACTTT
TRBJ1-5,NA,NA,TRBV7-8,CASSRDSPDQPQHF,TGTGCCAGCAGCAGAGACAGTCCGGATCAGCCCCAGCATTTT
TRBJ2-1,once,NA,TRBV18,CASSPKSSYNEQFF,TGTGCCAGCTCACCAAAGAGCTCCTACAATGAGCAGTTCTTC
TRBJ1-4,NA,TRBD1,TRBV4-1,CASSQVGQGNEKLFF,TGCGCCAGCAGCCAGGTCGGACAGGGGAATGAAAAACTGTTTTTT
TRBJ1-2,NA,TRBD1,TRBV19,CASSISTGVANYGYTF,TGTGCCAGTAGTATCTCCACAGGGGTCGCTAACTATGGCTACACCTTC
TRBJ2-7,NA,NA,TRBV27,CARLTGLSSYEQYF,TGTGCCAGGCTAACAGGGCTTAGCTCCTACGAGCAGTACTTC
TRBJ1-1,NA,NA,TRBV6-5,CASSYSTRIEAFF,TGTGCCAGCAGTTACTCGACACGGATTGAAGCTTTCTTT
TRBJ1-2,NA,NA,TRBV29-1,CSVEDWAGASNYGYTF,TGCAGCGTTGAAGATTGGGCAGGGGCGTCTAACTATGGCTACACCTTC
TRBJ2-3,NA,TRBD2,TRBV28,CASRGSGLAETDTQYF,TGTGCCAGCAGAGGCTCGGGACTAGCGGAAACAGATACGCAGTATTTT
TRBJ2-5,NA,NA,TRBV11-2,CASSFLKDGQSAQYF,TGTGCCAGCAGCTTTTTAAAGGACGGACAATCTGCCCAGTACTTC